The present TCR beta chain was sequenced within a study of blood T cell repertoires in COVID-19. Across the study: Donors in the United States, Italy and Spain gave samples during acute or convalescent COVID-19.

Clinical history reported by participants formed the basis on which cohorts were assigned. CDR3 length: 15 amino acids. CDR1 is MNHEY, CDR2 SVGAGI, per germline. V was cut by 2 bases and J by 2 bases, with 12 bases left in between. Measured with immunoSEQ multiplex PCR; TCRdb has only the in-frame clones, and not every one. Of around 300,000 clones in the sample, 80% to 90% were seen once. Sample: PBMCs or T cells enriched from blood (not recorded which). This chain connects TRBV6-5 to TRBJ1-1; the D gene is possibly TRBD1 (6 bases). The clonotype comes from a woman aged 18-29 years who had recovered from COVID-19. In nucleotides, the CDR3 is TGTGCCAGCAGTTACCGCAGGGGCCCCAACACTGAAGCTTTCTTT. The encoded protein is CASSYRRGPNTEAFF.